The 21 T cell receptor beta chains below come from one sample, sequenced in a study of blood T cells in healthy people across ages. Using a J-beta primer mix together with a sample-barcoded 5' primer, a second PCR was run for about 7 to 12 cycles. MiXCR, applied by TCRdb to the 5' RACE reads, yields one record per CDR3 protein. The repertoire holds some 780,000 distinct CDR3 sequences, with roughly 50% as singletons. What was sequenced was blood. All receptors derive from a man aged 35-49 years in good health.

This clonotype was recorded once. The chain carries TRBV6-2 or TRBV6-3 and TRBJ2-7, with unresolved D. Trimming removed 6 bases at V and 1 base at J, with 13 bases between. Germline V gives CDR1 MNHEY, CDR2 SVGEGT. The CDR3 extends over 14 amino acids. CDR3 amino acids: CASRQSEQSYEQYF. The CDR3 bases are TGTGCCAGCAGGCAATCGGAACAATCCTACGAGCAGTACTTC.

The J gene is TRBJ2-7, the V gene TRBV3-1, with TRBD2 matching over 13 bases. V lost 4 bases and J lost 5; bases outside the gene matches: 5. The length of the CDR3 is 15 residues. Germline CDR1 LGHDT, CDR2 YNNKEL (reference sequence). The CDR3 loop is CASSPGLAGYHEQYF. The CDR3 DNA is TGTGCCAGCAGCCCGGGACTAGCGGGGTATCACGAGCAGTACTTC.

This chain links TRBV7-2 with TRBJ1-1; 9 nucleotides agree with TRBD1. Germline V lookup: CDR1 SGHTA, CDR2 FQGNSA. The length of the CDR3 is 16 residues. J was trimmed by 0 bases and V by 4 bases; bases with no gene match: 6. The CDR3 loop reads CASSSQTGGMNTEAFF. The CDR3 coding sequence is TGTGCCAGCAGCTCCCAGACAGGGGGTATGAACACTGAAGCTTTCTTT.

The gene calls are TRBV7-8 and TRBJ2-3; TRBD1 matches at 7 bases. This CDR3 region has 15 residues. Germline CDR1 reads SGHVS; CDR2 reads FQNEAQ. Trimming at V came to 7 bases and at J to 3 bases, leaving 10 bases not matched to a gene. The CDR3 nucleotides are TGTGCCAGCATCATCGGGGCAGGGGGAACAGATACGCAGTATTTT. Translation: CASIIGAGGTDTQYF.

The chain links TRBV29-1 to TRBJ1-2; D not certain. V shed 5 bases and J shed 8 bases, with 18 bases lying between them. CDR1 is SQVTM and CDR2 is ANQGSEA in the germline V gene. The CDR3 loop spans 13 amino acids. CDR3 in amino acids: CSVLMLAGYGYTF. The CDR3 region has the DNA TGCAGCGTTTTAATGCTAGCGGGCTACGGCTACACCTTC.

The V call is TRBV24-1, the J call TRBJ2-5; the match to TRBD1 covers 10 bases. Germline lookup yields CDR1 KGHDR and CDR2 SFDVKD. Trimming removed 4 bases from V and 5 bases from J; junction bases left unmatched: 9. This CDR3 contains 16 residues. Here the CDR3 DNA reads TGTGCCACCAGTGACAGGGACAGGGGTGGTTTGGAGACCCAGTACTTC. It codes for CATSDRDRGGLETQYF.

The chain uses TRBV20-1 and TRBJ2-4; 7 bases agree with TRBD2. The CDR3 totals 12 residues. The trim removed 5 bases at V and 5 bases at J, leaving 3 bases unmatched. CDR1 and CDR2 (germline): DFQATT, SNEGSKA (reference sequence). The CDR3 sequence is CSARDYQNIQYF. The CDR3 nucleotides read TGCAGTGCTCGGGACTATCAAAACATTCAGTACTTC.

The V call is TRBV6-6, the J call TRBJ1-1; D is uncertain. Germline CDR1 MNHNY, CDR2 SVGAGI (reference sequence). The V end lost 7 bases, the J end lost 0 bases, and 12 bases lay between the germline ends. This CDR3 is 14 amino acids long. The CDR3: CASKIREMNTEAFF. CDR3 coding DNA: TGTGCCAGCAAGATAAGGGAAATGAACACTGAAGCTTTCTTT.

This clonotype appeared a few times. The gene calls are TRBV25-1 and TRBJ2-5; a weak D match, TRBD2 (5 bases). Trimming left V 7 bases short and J 5 bases short, with 11 bases between. The germline CDR1 and CDR2 sequences are MGHDK and SYGVNS. This CDR3 has 12 amino acids. CDR3 residues: CASTGIWETQYF. The DNA for the CDR3 is TGTGCCAGCACCGGGATTTGGGAGACCCAGTACTTC. Drawing the rest from reference TRBV25-1 and TRBJ2-5, the complete variable domain is EADIYQTPRYLVIGTGKKITLECSQTMGHDKMYWYQQDPGMELHLIHYSYGVNSTEKGDLSSESTVSRIRTEHFPLTLESARPSHTSQYLCASTGIWETQYFGPGTRLLVL.

CDR3 sequence: CAISQRDRGPYEQYF. The CDR3 DNA reads as TGTGCCATCAGCCAGAGGGACAGGGGCCCCTACGAGCAGTACTTC. This rearrangement joins TRBV10-3 to TRBJ2-5, with 10 bases identical to TRBD1. Judging by the DNA end, TRBJ2-7 fits better; the J call may be wrong. CDR3 size: 15 residues. Looked up from germline, CDR1 is ENHRY and CDR2 is SYGVKD.

The J gene is TRBJ2-2, the V gene TRBV4-3; 10 nucleotides line up with TRBD1. CDR1 LGHNA and CDR2 YSLEER come from the germline V gene. CDR3 length: 17 residues. Germline trimming cut 3 bases from V and 3 bases from J; bases unmatched to any gene: 7. CDR3 sequence: CASSQPRTGGYTGELFF. CDR3 nucleotides: TGCGCCAGCAGCCAGCCAAGGACAGGGGGGTACACCGGGGAGCTGTTTTTT.

This sequence joins TRBV7-3 and TRBJ2-5; 8 bases fit TRBD1. J was trimmed by 11 bases and V by 5 bases; bases with no gene match: 13. Germline CDR1 and CDR2: SGHTA and FQGTGA. This CDR3 spans 14 amino acids. The CDR3 nucleotides read TGTGCCAGCAGCCCTCAGGGGGCAAACAATGAGCAGTACTTC. This gives the protein CASSPQGANNEQYF.

V and J are TRBV25-1 and TRBJ2-4; D remains unclear. Trimming removed 2 bases at V and 2 bases at J, with 10 bases between. The CDR3 is 15 residues long. Germline lookup yields CDR1 MGHDK and CDR2 SYGVNS. CDR3 residues: CASSERGGPKNIQYF. The CDR3 nucleotides are TGTGCCAGCAGTGAACGAGGCGGACCCAAAAACATTCAGTACTTC.

In DNA form, the CDR3 reads TGTGCCAGCAGTTTTGCTACTTCTCTAGGGAATCAGCCCCAGCATTTT. Translation: CASSFATSLGNQPQHF. The chain uses TRBV12-3 or TRBV12-4 and TRBJ1-5; D not certain. The germline V and J ends were trimmed by 3 bases and 4 bases, with 16 bases remaining between them. The CDR3 is 16 residues long.

This clonotype was seen only a few times. The chain has TRBV27 and TRBJ1-2, with unresolved D. This CDR3 has 13 amino acids. Trimming stripped 7 bases from V and 0 bases from J, with 9 bases between. Germline values: CDR1 MNHEY, CDR2 SMNVEV (reference sequence). For the CDR3, the DNA is TGTGCCAGCATGGGCCCCGCTAACTATGGCTACACCTTC. Residues: CASMGPANYGYTF.

The chain joins TRBV6-2 or TRBV6-3 to TRBJ2-3, with 7 nucleotides matching TRBD1. The V gene end was trimmed by 9 bases and the J gene end by 2 bases; junction bases not matched to a gene: 8. Germline assignment: CDR1 MNHEY and CDR2 SVGEGT. The CDR3 spans 14 residues. The CDR3 DNA follows: TGTGCCAGTGTCAGGGACAGACTCACAGATACGCAGTATTTT. This sequence encodes CASVRDRLTDTQYF.

J is TRBJ2-7 and V is TRBV20-1; 8 bases map to TRBD2. The CDR3 sequence is 14 residues long. Trimming at V came to 5 bases and at J to 1 base, leaving 7 bases not matched to a gene. In germline, CDR1 is DFQATT, CDR2 SNEGSKA (reference sequence). CDR3 sequence: CSAPRSGSSYEQYF. CDR3 in DNA: TGCAGTGCTCCCCGAAGCGGGAGTTCCTACGAGCAGTACTTC.

This clonotype appeared a few times. This chain joins TRBV5-1 and TRBJ1-2; no clear D gene. This CDR3 comprises 13 residues. Germline values: CDR1 SGHRS, CDR2 YFSETQ. The V end was cut by 4 bases, the J end by 8 bases, with 15 bases between. CDR3 bases: TGCGCCAGCAGCGGCGAAAGAACGTTAGGCTACACCTTC. Its protein is CASSGERTLGYTF. Full variable domain (outside the CDR3, taken from reference TRBV5-1 and TRBJ1-2): KAGVTQTPRYLIKTRGQQVTLSCSPISGHRSVSWYQQTPGQGLQFLFEYFSETQRNKGNFPGRFSGRQFSNSRSEMNVSTLELGDSALYLCASSGERTLGYTFGSGTRLTVV.

This sequence joins TRBV5-1 and TRBJ2-5, with 9 bases identical to TRBD1. CDR1 SGHRS and CDR2 YFSETQ come from the germline V gene. V lost 5 bases, J lost 5 bases, and 7 bases stayed unmatched. The CDR3 is made up of 14 amino acids. CDR3 region: CASRQTGGTETQYF. In nucleotides, the CDR3 is TGCGCCAGCAGGCAAACAGGGGGCACTGAGACCCAGTACTTC.

The CDR3 region has the DNA TGCAGCGTTGAGAGAGGGGCTGAGGATGGCTACACCTTC. Protein: CSVERGAEDGYTF. V is TRBV29-1 and J is TRBJ1-2; D might be TRBD1 (5 bases). This CDR3 contains 13 residues. Germline V gene sequence: CDR1 SQVTM, CDR2 ANQGSEA. V lost 3 bases to trimming and J lost 6 bases, with 14 bases between them.

The chain is built from TRBV5-1 and TRBJ2-7; D is unclear. The length of the CDR3 is 13 residues. Trimming cost V 3 bases and J 4 bases, with 11 bases left between them. Germline loops: CDR1 SGHRS, CDR2 YFSETQ. The CDR3 DNA follows: TGCGCCAGCAGCTATGACATTCAATACGAGCAGTACTTC. This translates into CASSYDIQYEQYF.